This T cell receptor beta chain was sequenced during a study of CD8 T cells in Susac syndrome. General observations from the study: The study conceded that its TCR sequencing and HLA analysis involved relatively few individuals.

Only a few counts were recorded for this clonotype. As yet, its antigen is unknown. The authors reverse transcribed roughly 0.5 to 1 ug RNA with random hexamers. TCRdb called the immunoSEQ multiplex PCR reads again in MiXCR, with one record for every CDR3 protein. In the table there are 250,000 or so distinct CDR3 sequences, around 93% of which are singletons. TCR beta from blood CD8+ and CD4+ T cells was sequenced. Stable or active relapsing-remitting multiple sclerosis, untreated and meeting revised McDonald criteria, defined the controls. The authors negatively isolated CD8+ and CD4+ T cells and FACS-enriched TEMRA cells. CDR3 size: 15 residues. V shed 0 bases and J shed 2 bases, with 10 bases lying between them.

The TCR sequence derives from a human donor with multiple sclerosis. Specimen: CD4+ T cells from PBMCs. V is TRBV12-3 or TRBV12-4 and J is TRBJ1-1; D might be TRBD1 (5 bases). CDR3 sequence reads: CASSLAPGGNTEAFF. CDR3 coding DNA: TGTGCCAGCAGTTTAGCGCCCGGGGGAAACACTGAAGCTTTCTTT.